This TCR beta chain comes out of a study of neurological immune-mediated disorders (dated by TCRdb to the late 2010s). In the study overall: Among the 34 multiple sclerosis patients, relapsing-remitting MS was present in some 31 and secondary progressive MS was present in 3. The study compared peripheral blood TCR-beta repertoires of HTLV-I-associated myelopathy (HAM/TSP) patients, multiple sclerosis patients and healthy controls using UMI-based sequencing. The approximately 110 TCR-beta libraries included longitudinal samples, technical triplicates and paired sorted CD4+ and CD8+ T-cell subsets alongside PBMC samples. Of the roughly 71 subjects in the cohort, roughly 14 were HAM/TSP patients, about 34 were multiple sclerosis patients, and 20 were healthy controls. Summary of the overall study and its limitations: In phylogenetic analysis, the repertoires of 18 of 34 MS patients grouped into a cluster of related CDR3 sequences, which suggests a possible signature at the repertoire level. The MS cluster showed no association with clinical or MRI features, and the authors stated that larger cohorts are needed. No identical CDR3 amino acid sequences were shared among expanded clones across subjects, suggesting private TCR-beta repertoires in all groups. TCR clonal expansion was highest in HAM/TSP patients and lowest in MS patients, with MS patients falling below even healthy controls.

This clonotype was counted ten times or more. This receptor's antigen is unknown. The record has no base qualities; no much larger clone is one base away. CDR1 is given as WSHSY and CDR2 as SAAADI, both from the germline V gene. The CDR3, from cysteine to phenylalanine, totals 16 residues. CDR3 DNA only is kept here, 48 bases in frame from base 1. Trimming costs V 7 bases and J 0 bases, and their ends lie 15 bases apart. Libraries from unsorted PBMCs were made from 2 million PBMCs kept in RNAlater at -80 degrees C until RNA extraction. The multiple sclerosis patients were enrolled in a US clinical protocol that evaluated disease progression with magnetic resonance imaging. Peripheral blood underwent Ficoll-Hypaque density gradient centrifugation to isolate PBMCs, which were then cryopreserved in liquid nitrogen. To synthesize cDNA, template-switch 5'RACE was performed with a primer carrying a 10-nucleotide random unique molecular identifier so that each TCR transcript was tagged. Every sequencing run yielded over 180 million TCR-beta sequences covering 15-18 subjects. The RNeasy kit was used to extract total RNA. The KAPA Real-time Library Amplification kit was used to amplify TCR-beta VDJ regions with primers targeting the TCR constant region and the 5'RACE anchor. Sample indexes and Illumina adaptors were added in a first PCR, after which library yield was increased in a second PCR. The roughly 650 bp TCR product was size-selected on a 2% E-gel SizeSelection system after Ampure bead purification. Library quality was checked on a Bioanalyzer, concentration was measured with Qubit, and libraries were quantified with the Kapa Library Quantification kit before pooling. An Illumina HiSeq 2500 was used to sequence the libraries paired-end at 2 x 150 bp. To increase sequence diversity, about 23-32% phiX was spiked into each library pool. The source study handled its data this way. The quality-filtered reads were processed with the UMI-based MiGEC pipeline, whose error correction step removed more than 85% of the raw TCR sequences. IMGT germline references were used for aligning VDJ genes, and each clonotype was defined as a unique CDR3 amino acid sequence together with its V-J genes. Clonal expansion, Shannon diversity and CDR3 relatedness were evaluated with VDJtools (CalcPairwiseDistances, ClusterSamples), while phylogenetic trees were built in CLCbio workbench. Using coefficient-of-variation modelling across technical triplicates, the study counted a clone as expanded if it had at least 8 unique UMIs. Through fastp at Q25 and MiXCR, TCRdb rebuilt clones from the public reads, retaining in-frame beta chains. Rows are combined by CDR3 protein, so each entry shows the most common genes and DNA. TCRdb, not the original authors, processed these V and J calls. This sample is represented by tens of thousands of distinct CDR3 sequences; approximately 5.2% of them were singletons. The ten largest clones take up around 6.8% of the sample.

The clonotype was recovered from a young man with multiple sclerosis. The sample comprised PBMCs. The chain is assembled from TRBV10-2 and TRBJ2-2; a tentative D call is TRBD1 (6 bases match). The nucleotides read TGCGCCAGCACCATACAGGGCCCCGCGAACACCGGGGAGCTGTTTTTT. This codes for CASTIQGPANTGELFF.